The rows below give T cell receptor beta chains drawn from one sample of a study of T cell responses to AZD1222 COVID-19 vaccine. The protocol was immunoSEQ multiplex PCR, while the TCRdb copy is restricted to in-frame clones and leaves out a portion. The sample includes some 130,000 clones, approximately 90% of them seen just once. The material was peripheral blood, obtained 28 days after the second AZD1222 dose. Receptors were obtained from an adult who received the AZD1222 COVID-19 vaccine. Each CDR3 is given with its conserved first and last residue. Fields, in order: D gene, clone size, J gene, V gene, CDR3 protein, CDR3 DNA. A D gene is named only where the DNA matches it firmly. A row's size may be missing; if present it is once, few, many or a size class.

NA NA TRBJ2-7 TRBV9 CASSVEGGSTYEQYF TGTGCCAGCAGCGTAGAGGGGGGCAGTACGTACGAGCAGTACTTC
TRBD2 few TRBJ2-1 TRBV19 CASSIGLAGGYEQFF TGTGCCAGTAGTATAGGACTAGCGGGAGGGTATGAGCAGTTCTTC
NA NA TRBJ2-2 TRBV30 CAWRSYGTGELFF TGTGCCTGGAGATCCTACGGGACCGGGGAGCTGTTTTTT
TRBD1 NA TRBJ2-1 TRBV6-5 CASSRDRAYNEQFF TGTGCCAGCAGCCGGGACAGGGCCTACAATGAGCAGTTCTTC
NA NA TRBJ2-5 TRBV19 CASSIDFQGGEETQYF TGTGCCAGTAGTATAGACTTCCAGGGCGGGGAAGAGACCCAGTACTTC
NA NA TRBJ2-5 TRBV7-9 CASSLAAYQETQYF TGTGCCAGCAGCTTAGCCGCTTACCAAGAGACCCAGTACTTC
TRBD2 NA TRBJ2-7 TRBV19 CASSGASGSGTSEQYF TGTGCCAGTAGTGGGGCTAGCGGAAGCGGGACGTCTGAGCAGTACTTC
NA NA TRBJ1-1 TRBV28 CASSLHDRWNTEAFF TGTGCCAGCAGTTTACATGACAGGTGGAACACTGAAGCTTTCTTT
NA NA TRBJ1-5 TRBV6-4 CASSDSNRGNSNQPQHF TGTGCCAGCAGTGACTCGAATAGGGGGAATAGCAATCAGCCCCAGCATTTT
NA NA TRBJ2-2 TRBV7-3 CASSLENTGELFF TGTGCCAGCAGCTTGGAGAACACCGGGGAGCTGTTTTTT
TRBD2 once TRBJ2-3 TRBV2 CASRTLAGVVDTQYF TGTGCCAGCAGGACACTAGCGGGAGTCGTAGATACGCAGTATTTT
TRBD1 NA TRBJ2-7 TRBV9 CASSVRPGTVYEQYF TGTGCCAGCAGCGTACGACCCGGGACAGTCTACGAGCAGTACTTC
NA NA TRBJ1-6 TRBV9 CASSVELTSPLHF TGTGCCAGCAGCGTAGAGTTGACTTCACCCCTCCACTTT
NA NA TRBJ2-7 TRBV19 CASSQMDFSGIDEQYF TGTGCCAGTAGTCAGATGGACTTCTCGGGGATCGACGAGCAGTACTTC
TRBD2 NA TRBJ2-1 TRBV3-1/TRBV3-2 CASSHRGSGYNEQFF TGTGCCAGCAGCCACCGCGGGAGCGGATACAATGAGCAGTTCTTC
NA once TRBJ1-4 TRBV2 CASRRDFGGKLFF TGTGCCAGCAGAAGGGACTTTGGGGGAAAACTGTTTTTT
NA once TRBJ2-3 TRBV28 CASSSKGVTRGRRYDTQYF TGTGCCAGCAGCTCTAAGGGTGTGACTAGGGGGAGGCGTTATGATACGCAGTATTTT
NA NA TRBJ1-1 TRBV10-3 CAIRTTGANTEAFF TGTGCCATCAGGACAACGGGGGCGAACACTGAAGCTTTCTTT
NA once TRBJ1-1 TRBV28 CASWERNTEAFF TGTGCCAGCTGGGAGAGGAACACTGAAGCTTTCTTT
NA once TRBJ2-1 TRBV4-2 CASSRIAYNEQFF TGTGCCAGCAGCCGTATTGCCTACAATGAGCAGTTCTTC
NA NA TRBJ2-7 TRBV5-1 CASSFLSSYEQYF TGCGCCAGCAGCTTCCTGAGCTCCTACGAGCAGTACTTC
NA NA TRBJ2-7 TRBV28 CASSLPFGSSYEQYF TGTGCCAGCAGTTTGCCCTTCGGGAGCTCCTACGAGCAGTACTTC
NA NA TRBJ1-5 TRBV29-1 CSVGEGGNQPQHF TGCAGCGTTGGGGAGGGGGGAAATCAGCCCCAGCATTTT
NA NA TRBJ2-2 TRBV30 CAWRRRRLVGELFF TGTGCCTGGAGACGGCGGAGACTGGTCGGGGAGCTGTTTTTT
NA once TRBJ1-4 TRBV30 CAWSPGLDGEKLFF TGTGCCTGGAGTCCAGGGTTAGACGGTGAAAAACTGTTTTTT
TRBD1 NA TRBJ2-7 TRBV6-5 CASSRPGTGVYEQYF TGTGCCAGCAGCCGACCCGGGACAGGGGTCTACGAGCAGTACTTC
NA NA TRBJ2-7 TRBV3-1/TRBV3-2 CASSQEGWLSARQYF TGTGCCAGCAGCCAAGAAGGGTGGCTTTCGGCTAGGCAGTACTTC
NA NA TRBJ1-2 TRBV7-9 CASSLEESGYTF TGTGCCAGCAGCTTAGAGGAGAGTGGCTACACCTTC
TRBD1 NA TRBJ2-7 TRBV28 CASSRQGQGADEQYF TGTGCCAGCAGCCGACAAGGACAGGGGGCTGACGAGCAGTACTTC
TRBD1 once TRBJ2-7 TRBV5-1 CASSSGQGPIYEQYF TGCGCCAGCAGCAGCGGACAGGGCCCAATCTACGAGCAGTACTTC
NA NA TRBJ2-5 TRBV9 CASSSRMEGETQYF TGTGCCAGCAGCTCCAGAATGGAGGGGGAGACCCAGTACTTC
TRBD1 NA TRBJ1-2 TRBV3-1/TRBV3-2 CASSRQGQVIIYGYTF TGTGCCAGCAGCCGCCAGGGACAGGTGATCATCTATGGCTACACCTTC
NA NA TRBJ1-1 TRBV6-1 CASSEPRDTEAFF TGTGCCAGCAGTGAGCCGAGGGACACTGAAGCTTTCTTT
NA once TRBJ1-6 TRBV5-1 CASSWAGGAGAPLHF TGCGCCAGCAGCTGGGCGGGGGGGGCCGGGGCACCCCTCCACTTT
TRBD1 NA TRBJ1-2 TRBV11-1 CASSLGRQGSNYGYTF TGTGCCAGCAGCTTAGGTCGACAGGGGAGCAACTATGGCTACACCTTC
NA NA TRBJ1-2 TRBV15 CATSRGGPNYGYTF TGTGCCACCAGCAGAGGAGGTCCTAACTATGGCTACACCTTC
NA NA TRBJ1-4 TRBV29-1 CSVGTGYEKLFF TGCAGCGTTGGTACAGGGTACGAGAAACTGTTTTTT
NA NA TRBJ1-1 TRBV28 CASSHQALEAFF TGTGCCAGCAGTCATCAAGCTCTCGAGGCTTTCTTT
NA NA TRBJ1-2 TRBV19 CASSPRQGAYTF TGTGCCAGTAGCCCCCGTCAGGGAGCCTACACCTTC
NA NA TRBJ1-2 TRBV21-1 CASSNDGAGRTTF TGTGCCAGCAGCAATGACGGGGCAGGGCGGACTACCTTC
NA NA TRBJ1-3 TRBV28 CASSTERNTIYF TGTGCCAGCAGCACCGAGAGAAACACCATATATTTT
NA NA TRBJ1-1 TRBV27 CASSHSGLITEAFF TGTGCCAGCAGTCACTCAGGACTGATCACTGAAGCTTTCTTT
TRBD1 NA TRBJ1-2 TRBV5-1 CASSPGQGSYGYTF TGCGCCAGCAGCCCGGGACAGGGATCCTATGGCTACACCTTC
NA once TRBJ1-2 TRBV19 CASSPDTYGYTF TGTGCCAGTAGTCCAGACACGTATGGCTACACCTTC
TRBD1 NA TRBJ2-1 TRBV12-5 CASGLVQGTGVNEQFF TGTGCTAGTGGTTTGGTACAGGGGACAGGGGTCAATGAGCAGTTCTTC
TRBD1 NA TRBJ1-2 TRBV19 CASSIVQTGTYGYTF TGTGCCAGTAGTATAGTCCAGACAGGGACCTATGGCTACACCTTC
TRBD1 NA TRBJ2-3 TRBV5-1 CASSLGGQTSYTDTQYF TGCGCCAGCAGCTTGGGGGGACAGACTTCCTACACAGATACGCAGTATTTT
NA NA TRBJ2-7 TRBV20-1 CSARGGSEQYF TGCAGTGCGAGAGGAGGGTCCGAGCAGTACTTC
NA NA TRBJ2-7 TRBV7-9 CASSLPLQSGSSYEQYF TGTGCCAGCAGCTTACCCCTGCAGTCAGGGAGCTCCTACGAGCAGTACTTC
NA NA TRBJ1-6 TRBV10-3 CAIQGANNSPLHF TGTGCCATCCAGGGCGCCAATAATTCACCCCTCCACTTT